Presented here are 12 T cell receptor beta chains from one specimen sequenced in a study of blood T cell repertoires in COVID-19. TCRdb's copy holds only in-frame clones and misses some; the assay was immunoSEQ multiplex PCR. The table records more than 200,000 clones, roughly four fifths of them present only once. Sample: peripheral blood. The origin of the receptors is a woman aged 40 to 50 with active or convalescent COVID-19.

The J gene is TRBJ1-3, the V gene TRBV9; unclear D gene. Germline CDR1 reads SGDLS; CDR2 reads YYNGEE. The CDR3 runs to 14 residues. Trimming pared 0 bases from V and 3 bases from J, leaving 7 bases between. The CDR3 region has the DNA TGTGCCAGCAGCGTAGCTAGTTTTGGAAACACCATATATTTT. Translating gives CASSVASFGNTIYF.

J is TRBJ1-2 and V is TRBV12-1; TRBD1 reflects the table's D call only, with no check against the DNA. TRBV12-1 is recorded as a pseudogene. The CDR3 runs 17 residues. The CDR3 nucleotides read TGTGCCAGCAGCTTTGCCGGGACAGGGGGCTCAGGGTATGGCTACACCTTC. This sequence encodes CASSFAGTGGSGYGYTF.

This chain joins TRBV3-1 (or the pseudogene TRBV3-2) and TRBJ2-3, with TRBD1 matching over 7 bases. The trim removed 3 bases at V and 4 bases at J, leaving 1 base unmatched. Germline assignment: CDR1 LGHDT and CDR2 YNNKEL (reference sequence). This CDR3 comprises 13 residues. The CDR3 protein is CASSHQGADTQYF. In nucleotides, the CDR3 is TGTGCCAGCAGCCACCAGGGGGCAGATACGCAGTATTTT.

Only one count was recorded for this clone. The V and J genes are TRBV5-6 and TRBJ1-2; no firm D call. V was clipped by 1 base and J by 4 bases, with 14 bases between them. Germline loops: CDR1 SGHDT, CDR2 YYEEEE. The CDR3 totals 15 residues. The CDR3 DNA reads as TGTGCCAGCAGCTTGAAGTACGGAGGCCCCTATGGCTACACCTTC. Translation gives CASSLKYGGPYGYTF. The full variable domain, rest sourced from reference TRBV5-6 and TRBJ1-2, is DAGVTQSPTHLIKTRGQQVTLRCSPKSGHDTVSWYQQALGQGPQFIFQYYEEEERQRGNFPDRFSGHQFPNYSSELNVNALLLGDSALYLCASSLKYGGPYGYTFGSGTRLTVV.

V usage is TRBV7-8 and J usage is TRBJ1-6, with D possibly matching TRBD1 (6 bases). V was shortened by 2 bases and J by 6 bases, with 11 bases between the two germline ends. From germline, CDR1 is SGHVS and CDR2 FQNEAQ. The CDR3 has 15 residues. The CDR3 bases are TGTGCCAGCAGCTTAAGGACAGCTTTTAATTCACCCCTCCACTTT. It yields the protein CASSLRTAFNSPLHF.

The chain carries TRBV6-1 and TRBJ2-1, with 9 positions matching TRBD1. The CDR3 runs to 14 residues. CDR1 is MNHNS, CDR2 SASEGT, per germline. The J segment lost 6 bases and the V segment lost 2 bases, leaving 2 bases of the junction unmatched. CDR3 region: CASSEPGQGNEQFF. The CDR3 DNA sequence: TGTGCCAGCAGTGAACCGGGACAGGGCAATGAGCAGTTCTTC.

J is TRBJ2-2 and V is TRBV7-9; the match to TRBD1 covers 10 bases. The CDR3 totals 16 residues. Per germline, CDR1 SEHNR and CDR2 FQNEAQ (reference sequence). Losses at the gene ends were 5 bases for V and 4 bases for J; bases not matched to a gene: 7. CDR3 loop: CASSLWTGGSTGELFF. The CDR3 nucleotides read TGTGCCAGCAGCCTATGGACAGGGGGTAGCACCGGGGAGCTGTTTTTT. The full variable domain, in which reference TRBV7-9 and TRBJ2-2 provide the parts outside the CDR3, is DTGVSQNPRHKITKRGQNVTFRCDPISEHNRLYWYRQTLGQGPEFLTYFQNEAQLEKSRLLSDRFSAERPKGSFSTLEIQRTEQGDSAMYLCASSLWTGGSTGELFFGEGSRLTVL.

The CDR3 bases are TGTGCCAGCAGTCCCGGGTCCCTCTCTGGAAACACCATATATTTT. This translates into CASSPGSLSGNTIYF. The chain links TRBV27 to TRBJ1-3; D gene ambiguous. V was pared by 5 bases and J by 0 bases, with 11 bases between. Germline CDR1 MNHEY, CDR2 SMNVEV (reference sequence). The CDR3 covers 15 residues.

In DNA form, the CDR3 reads TGTGCCAGCAGCCCGGGACTAGCGGGAGATGCGGAGACCCAGTACTTC. This encodes CASSPGLAGDAETQYF. This chain connects TRBV7-3 to TRBJ2-5, with 14 positions matching TRBD2. V lost 5 bases, J lost 5 bases, and 7 bases stayed unmatched. Per germline, CDR1 SGHTA and CDR2 FQGTGA. CDR3 length: 16 amino acids.

The chain joins TRBV7-8 to TRBJ2-7; TRBD1 agrees at 10 bases. This CDR3 region has 13 residues. The V and J ends lost 7 bases and 2 bases, in that order; junction bases with no gene match: 2. Germline V gene lookup returns CDR1 SGHVS and CDR2 FQNEAQ. CDR3 residues: CASTGTGAYEQYF. Here the CDR3 DNA reads TGTGCCAGCACCGGGACAGGGGCCTACGAGCAGTACTTC.

The chain joins TRBV6-4 to TRBJ1-2; no reliable D call. Deletions cut 2 bases from V and 5 bases from J, with 9 bases between. Germline lookup yields CDR1 MRHNA and CDR2 SNTAGT. This CDR3 contains 13 residues. CDR3: CASSDREEYGYTF. As DNA, the CDR3 is TGTGCCAGCAGTGACAGGGAGGAATATGGCTACACCTTC.

This clone was recorded once. The chain is built from TRBV11-3 and TRBJ1-6; 9 nucleotides match TRBD1. The CDR3 runs to 15 residues. V trimming: 0 bases; J trimming: 9 bases; junction bases outside the gene matches: 3. Germline V gene data show CDR1 as SGHNT and CDR2 as YENEEA. The CDR3 spells CASSLEGQGGSPLHF. CDR3 sequence (DNA): TGTGCCAGCAGCTTAGAGGGACAGGGAGGTTCACCCCTCCACTTT.